These T cell receptor beta chains were read from a single sample in a study of blood T cell repertoires in COVID-19. Produced via immunoSEQ multiplex PCR; TCRdb's table is partial and in-frame only. The sample records about 200,000 clones, less than 85% being singletons. The source material was peripheral blood. All receptors derive from a woman aged 70-85 years with acute or convalescent COVID-19. CDR3s include the opening cysteine and the closing phenylalanine or tryptophan. Each record gives: V gene, J gene, D gene, clone size, CDR3 protein, CDR3 DNA. The D gene is left open where the match is weak. Expanded clones get a size class; other rows say once, few or many, or leave the size out.

v_call: TRBV10-3; j_call: TRBJ2-1; d_call: TRBD1; clone_size: NA; cdr3_aa: CATTSEDRAGYNEQFF; cdr3_nt: TGTGCCACCACCTCGGAAGACAGGGCGGGTTACAATGAGCAGTTCTTC
v_call: TRBV20-1; j_call: TRBJ2-1; d_call: NA; clone_size: NA; cdr3_aa: CSASRGAGNEQFF; cdr3_nt: TGCAGTGCTAGTCGCGGGGCCGGCAATGAGCAGTTCTTC
v_call: TRBV7-2; j_call: TRBJ2-7; d_call: NA; clone_size: NA; cdr3_aa: CASSLAPPTLSYEQYF; cdr3_nt: TGTGCCAGCAGCTTAGCTCCACCTACCCTCTCCTACGAGCAGTACTTC
v_call: TRBV5-4; j_call: TRBJ1-3; d_call: NA; clone_size: NA; cdr3_aa: CASSLRQANSGNTIYF; cdr3_nt: TGTGCCAGCAGCCTTCGACAGGCCAACTCTGGAAACACCATATATTTT
v_call: TRBV28; j_call: TRBJ1-5; d_call: TRBD1; clone_size: NA; cdr3_aa: CASSYDRGSNQPQHF; cdr3_nt: TGTGCCAGCAGTTACGACAGGGGAAGTAATCAGCCCCAGCATTTT
v_call: TRBV20-1; j_call: TRBJ2-3; d_call: TRBD2; clone_size: NA; cdr3_aa: CSELAGHTQYF; cdr3_nt: TGCAGTGAGCTAGCGGGTCATACGCAGTATTTT
v_call: TRBV5-4; j_call: TRBJ1-2; d_call: NA; clone_size: once; cdr3_aa: CASSSQNREIYGYTF; cdr3_nt: TGTGCCAGCAGCTCCCAAAACAGGGAGATCTATGGCTACACCTTC
v_call: TRBV6-5; j_call: TRBJ1-6; d_call: NA; clone_size: few; cdr3_aa: CASQVGGDYNSPLHF; cdr3_nt: TGTGCCAGCCAGGTCGGGGGAGATTATAATTCACCCCTCCACTTT
v_call: TRBV2; j_call: TRBJ1-5; d_call: TRBD1; clone_size: NA; cdr3_aa: CASSGPGTGNQPQHF; cdr3_nt: TGTGCCAGCAGTGGACCGGGGACAGGCAACCAGCCCCAGCATTTT
v_call: TRBV5-4; j_call: TRBJ2-2; d_call: TRBD2; clone_size: NA; cdr3_aa: CASRLRAGGDTGELFF; cdr3_nt: TGTGCCAGCAGACTTCGAGCGGGAGGGGACACCGGGGAGCTGTTTTTT
v_call: TRBV10-3; j_call: TRBJ1-6; d_call: TRBD1; clone_size: NA; cdr3_aa: CAISQGTENSPLHF; cdr3_nt: TGTGCCATCAGCCAGGGGACAGAAAATTCACCCCTCCACTTT
v_call: TRBV11-3; j_call: TRBJ2-3; d_call: TRBD1; clone_size: NA; cdr3_aa: CASSPSQGAGTDTQYF; cdr3_nt: TGTGCCAGCAGCCCCTCTCAGGGGGCGGGAACAGATACGCAGTATTTT
v_call: TRBV29-1; j_call: TRBJ1-1; d_call: NA; clone_size: few; cdr3_aa: CSVLRGGNTEAFF; cdr3_nt: TGCAGCGTTCTCCGCGGGGGGAACACTGAAGCTTTCTTT
v_call: TRBV7-2; j_call: TRBJ2-7; d_call: TRBD2; clone_size: once; cdr3_aa: CASSLEGTSGSYEQYF; cdr3_nt: TGTGCCAGCAGCTTAGAAGGGACTAGCGGCTCCTACGAGCAGTACTTC
v_call: TRBV3-1/TRBV3-2; j_call: TRBJ2-1; d_call: TRBD2; clone_size: NA; cdr3_aa: CASSLGLAGGFEQFF; cdr3_nt: TGTGCCAGCAGCTTAGGACTAGCGGGAGGTTTTGAGCAGTTCTTC
v_call: TRBV2; j_call: TRBJ1-3; d_call: NA; clone_size: NA; cdr3_aa: CASSEGGRGGNTIYF; cdr3_nt: TGTGCCAGCAGTGAGGGGGGGCGCGGTGGAAACACCATATATTTT
v_call: TRBV11-2; j_call: TRBJ2-1; d_call: TRBD1; clone_size: NA; cdr3_aa: CASSPLAGTGIYNEQFF; cdr3_nt: TGTGCCAGCAGCCCCCTAGCCGGGACAGGGATTTACAATGAGCAGTTCTTC
v_call: TRBV18; j_call: TRBJ2-7; d_call: NA; clone_size: NA; cdr3_aa: CASSLGMGGGSYEQYF; cdr3_nt: TGTGCCAGCTCACTAGGAATGGGGGGAGGATCCTACGAGCAGTACTTC
v_call: TRBV3-1/TRBV3-2; j_call: TRBJ1-4; d_call: TRBD1; clone_size: NA; cdr3_aa: CASKRNRGREKLFF; cdr3_nt: TGTGCCAGCAAAAGGAACAGGGGGCGTGAAAAACTGTTTTTT